A selection of T cell receptor beta chains follows, all from one sample in a study of T cell clusters in autoimmune cytopenias. Reanalyzing the multiplex PCR reads, TCRdb keeps one entry per CDR3 protein, without DNA. The ten top clones account for about 3%, within a sample of about 5,600 distinct CDR3 sequences. This same sample was also part of a study on T cell repertoires in aging, cancer and after chemotherapy.

What was sequenced was peripheral blood. These receptors all stem from a human donor in good health. CDR3s include the opening cysteine and the closing phenylalanine or tryptophan. A clone size is listed for some rows: how often the clone was seen (once, few, many), or a class if it is expanded.

CDR3aa | len | abundance | j_gene | v_gene
CASSPDGTSNQPQHF | 15 | - | TRBJ1-5 | TRBV12-3/TRBV12-4
CASSPQGETQYF | 12 | - | TRBJ2-5 | TRBV11-1
CASKVGRDTGELFF | 14 | medium-sized | TRBJ2-2 | TRBV19
CASRQGVQDNEQFF | 14 | medium-sized | TRBJ2-1 | TRBV27
CSASTLAGYEQYF | 13 | - | TRBJ2-7 | TRBV20-1
CASSKASGANVLTF | 14 | medium-sized | TRBJ2-6 | TRBV19
CASSLTWGTGRNEQFF | 16 | - | TRBJ2-1 | TRBV5-1
CASSYGGFGYNEQFF | 15 | medium-sized | TRBJ2-1 | TRBV6-5
CASSQGPNPPYEQYF | 15 | - | TRBJ2-7 | TRBV6-5
CASSLGGVTANTGELFF | 17 | medium-sized | TRBJ2-2 | TRBV12-3/TRBV12-4
CASSVRFGQPQHF | 13 | medium-sized | TRBJ1-5 | TRBV19
CASRLTERNHEQFF | 14 | medium-sized | TRBJ2-1 | TRBV6-5
CASSAVGGQPQHF | 13 | - | TRBJ1-5 | TRBV12-3/TRBV12-4
CASSLAGERAYEQYF | 15 | - | TRBJ2-7 | TRBV7-6
CATRNRDRDRDTIYF | 15 | medium-sized | TRBJ1-3 | TRBV10-3
CASSLIRGADTQYF | 14 | medium-sized | TRBJ2-3 | TRBV18
CATRVYQRGANGNTIYF | 17 | medium-sized | TRBJ1-3 | TRBV15
CASIPERNEQFF | 12 | medium-sized | TRBJ2-1 | TRBV6-2/TRBV6-3
CASSEVGQGNIRGYTF | 16 | - | TRBJ1-2 | TRBV6-4
CASSSSGVRETQYF | 14 | - | TRBJ2-5 | TRBV5-1
CASSLLAGEADTQYF | 15 | medium-sized | TRBJ2-3 | TRBV7-2
CASSLRGQYNEQFF | 14 | - | TRBJ2-1 | TRBV27
CASSYSPDWTVNTGELFF | 18 | - | TRBJ2-2 | TRBV6-5
CASSLGGNTIYF | 12 | medium-sized | TRBJ1-3 | TRBV13
CASSEAGPVLSTDTQYF | 17 | medium-sized | TRBJ2-3 | TRBV6-1
CASSDSTVGPSGYTF | 15 | - | TRBJ1-2 | TRBV6-4
CASRRGAPYEQYF | 13 | medium-sized | TRBJ2-7 | TRBV6-5
CASSHKEGYTF | 11 | medium-sized | TRBJ1-2 | TRBV6-1